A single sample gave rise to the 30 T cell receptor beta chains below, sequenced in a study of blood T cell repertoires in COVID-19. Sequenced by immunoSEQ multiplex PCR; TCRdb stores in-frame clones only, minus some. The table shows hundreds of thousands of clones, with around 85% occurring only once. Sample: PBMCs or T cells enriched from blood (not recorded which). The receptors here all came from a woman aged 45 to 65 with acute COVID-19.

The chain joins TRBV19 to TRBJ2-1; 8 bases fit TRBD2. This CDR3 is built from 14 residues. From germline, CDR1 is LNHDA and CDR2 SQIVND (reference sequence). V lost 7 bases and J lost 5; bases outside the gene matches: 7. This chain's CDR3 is CASTQAGVNNEQFF. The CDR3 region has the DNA TGTGCCAGTACACAAGCGGGGGTTAACAATGAGCAGTTCTTC.

The CDR3 DNA follows: TGTGCCAGCAGCTTTCACAGGGGAGACACCATATATTTT. Protein: CASSFHRGDTIYF. The rearrangement links TRBV7-2 to TRBJ1-3; TRBD1 matches at 7 bases. V lost 3 bases, J lost 8 bases, and 4 bases stayed unmatched. CDR1 is SGHTA, CDR2 FQGNSA, per germline. The CDR3 runs 13 residues.

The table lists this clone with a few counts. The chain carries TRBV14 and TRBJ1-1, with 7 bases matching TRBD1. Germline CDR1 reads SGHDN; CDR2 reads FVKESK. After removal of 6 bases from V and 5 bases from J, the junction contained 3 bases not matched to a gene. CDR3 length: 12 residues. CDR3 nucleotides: TGTGCCAGCAGACAGGGGCGGACTGAAGCTTTCTTT. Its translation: CASRQGRTEAFF.

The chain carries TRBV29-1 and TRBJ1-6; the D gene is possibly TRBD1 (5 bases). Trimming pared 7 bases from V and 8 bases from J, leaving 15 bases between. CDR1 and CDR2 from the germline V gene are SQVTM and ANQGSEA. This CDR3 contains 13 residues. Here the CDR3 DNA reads TGCAGCGCACGGGACTCGGATGATTCACCCCTCCACTTT. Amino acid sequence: CSARDSDDSPLHF.

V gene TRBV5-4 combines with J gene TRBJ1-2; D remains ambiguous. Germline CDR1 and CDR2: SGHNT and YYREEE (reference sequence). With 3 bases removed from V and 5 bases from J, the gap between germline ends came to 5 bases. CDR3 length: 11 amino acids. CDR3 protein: CASSSNYGYTF. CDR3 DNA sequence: TGTGCCAGCAGCTCAAATTATGGCTACACCTTC.

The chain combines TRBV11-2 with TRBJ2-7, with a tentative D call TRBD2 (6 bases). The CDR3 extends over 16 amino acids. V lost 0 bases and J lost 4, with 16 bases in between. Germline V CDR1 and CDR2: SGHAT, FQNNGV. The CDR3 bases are TGTGCCAGCAGCTTAGATTCAGCGGGCCTACCTTACGAGCAGTACTTC. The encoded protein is CASSLDSAGLPYEQYF.

This CDR3 is CASSITEQRNTEAFF. In DNA, the CDR3 is TGTGCCAGTAGTATTACCGAACAGAGGAACACTGAAGCTTTCTTT. The J gene is TRBJ1-1, the V gene TRBV19; D is unclear. The CDR3 runs to 15 residues. The germline V gene has CDR1 LNHDA and CDR2 SQIVND (reference sequence). Trimming removed 3 bases at V and 1 base at J, with 12 bases between.

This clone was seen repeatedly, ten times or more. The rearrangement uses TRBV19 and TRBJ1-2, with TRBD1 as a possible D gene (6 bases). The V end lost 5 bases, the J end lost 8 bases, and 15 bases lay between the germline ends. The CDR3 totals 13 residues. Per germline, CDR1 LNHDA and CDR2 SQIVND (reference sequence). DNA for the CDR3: TGTGCCAGTAGTCAGGCAGGGGCCAGAGGCTACACCTTC. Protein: CASSQAGARGYTF.

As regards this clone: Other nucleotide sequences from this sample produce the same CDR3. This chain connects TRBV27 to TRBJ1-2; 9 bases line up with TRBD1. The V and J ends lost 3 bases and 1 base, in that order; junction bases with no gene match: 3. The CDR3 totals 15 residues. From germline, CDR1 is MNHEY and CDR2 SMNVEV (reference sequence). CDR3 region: CASSFGTGFNYGYTF. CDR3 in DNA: TGTGCCAGCAGTTTCGGGACAGGGTTTAACTATGGCTACACCTTC.

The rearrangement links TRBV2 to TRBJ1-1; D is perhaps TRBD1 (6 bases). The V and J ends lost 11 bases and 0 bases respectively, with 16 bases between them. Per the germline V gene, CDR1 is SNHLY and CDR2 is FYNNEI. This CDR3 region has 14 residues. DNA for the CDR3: TGTGCCGGAGAAACAGGGCTCATGAACACTGAAGCTTTCTTT. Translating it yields CAGETGLMNTEAFF.

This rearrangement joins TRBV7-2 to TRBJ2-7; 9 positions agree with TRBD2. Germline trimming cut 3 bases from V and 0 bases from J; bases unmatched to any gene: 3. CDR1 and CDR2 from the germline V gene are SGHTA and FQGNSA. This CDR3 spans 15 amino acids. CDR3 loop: CASSLTSGSSYEQYF. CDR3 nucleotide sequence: TGTGCCAGCAGCTTGACTAGCGGAAGCTCCTACGAGCAGTACTTC. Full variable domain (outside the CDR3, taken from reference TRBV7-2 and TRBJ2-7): GAGVSQSPSNKVTEKGKDVELRCDPISGHTALYWYRQSLGQGLEFLIYFQGNSAPDKSGLPSDRFSAERTGGSVSTLTIQRTQQEDSAVYLCASSLTSGSSYEQYFGPGTRLTVT.

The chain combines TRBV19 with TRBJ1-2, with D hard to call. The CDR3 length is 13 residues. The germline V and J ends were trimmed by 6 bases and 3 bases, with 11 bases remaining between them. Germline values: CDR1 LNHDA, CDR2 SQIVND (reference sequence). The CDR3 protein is CASSPGDYYGYTF. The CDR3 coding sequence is TGTGCCAGTAGCCCGGGTGACTACTATGGCTACACCTTC.

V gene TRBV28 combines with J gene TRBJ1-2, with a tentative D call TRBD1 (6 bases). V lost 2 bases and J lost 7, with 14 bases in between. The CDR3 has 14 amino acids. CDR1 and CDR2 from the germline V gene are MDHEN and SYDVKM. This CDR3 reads CASSLADRSGGYTF. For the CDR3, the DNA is TGTGCCAGCAGTTTAGCCGACAGGTCCGGTGGCTACACCTTC.

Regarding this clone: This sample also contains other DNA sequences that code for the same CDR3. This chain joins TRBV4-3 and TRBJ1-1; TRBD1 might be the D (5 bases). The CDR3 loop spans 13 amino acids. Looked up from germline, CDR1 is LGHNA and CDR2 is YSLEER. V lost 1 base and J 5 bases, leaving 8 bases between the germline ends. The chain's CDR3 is CASSQVRGTEAFF. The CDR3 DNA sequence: TGCGCCAGCAGCCAAGTAAGGGGAACTGAAGCTTTCTTT.

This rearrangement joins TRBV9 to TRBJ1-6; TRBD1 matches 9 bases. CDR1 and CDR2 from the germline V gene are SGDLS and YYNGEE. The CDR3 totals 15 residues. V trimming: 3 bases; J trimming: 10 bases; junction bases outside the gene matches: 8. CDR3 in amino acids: CASSGTGVSGSPLHF. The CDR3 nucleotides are TGTGCCAGCAGCGGGACAGGGGTATCAGGGTCACCCCTCCACTTT.

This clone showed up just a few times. CDR3 amino acids: CASSLGSSGGTYEQYF. The CDR3 DNA follows: TGCGCCAGCAGCTTAGGATCTAGCGGGGGTACCTACGAGCAGTACTTC. The chain uses TRBV5-1 and TRBJ2-7, with 10 bases fitting TRBD2. CDR3 length: 16 amino acids. The V gene's germline CDR1 is SGHRS and CDR2 YFSETQ. V lost 2 bases and J lost 2; bases outside the gene matches: 7.

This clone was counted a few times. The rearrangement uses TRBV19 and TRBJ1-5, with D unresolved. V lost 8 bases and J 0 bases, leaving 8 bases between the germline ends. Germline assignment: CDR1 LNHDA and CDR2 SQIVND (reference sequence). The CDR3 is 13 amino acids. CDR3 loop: CASRTYSNQPQHF. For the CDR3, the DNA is TGTGCCAGTCGGACTTATAGCAATCAGCCCCAGCATTTT.

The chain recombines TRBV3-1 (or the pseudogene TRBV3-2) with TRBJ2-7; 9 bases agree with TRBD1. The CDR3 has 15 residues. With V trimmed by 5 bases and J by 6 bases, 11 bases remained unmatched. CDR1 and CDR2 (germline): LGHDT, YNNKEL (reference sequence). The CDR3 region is CASSLKGQGAREQYF. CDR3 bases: TGTGCCAGCAGCTTAAAGGGACAGGGAGCCCGCGAGCAGTACTTC.

CDR3 amino acids: CASSLENSPLHF. CDR3 coding DNA: TGTGCCAGCAGTTTAGAGAATTCACCCCTCCACTTT. The chain is built from TRBV2 and TRBJ1-6; D is unclear. The CDR3 is 12 amino acids. Germline V gene sequence: CDR1 SNHLY, CDR2 FYNNEI. The V end lost 5 bases, the J end lost 7 bases, and 6 bases lay between the germline ends.

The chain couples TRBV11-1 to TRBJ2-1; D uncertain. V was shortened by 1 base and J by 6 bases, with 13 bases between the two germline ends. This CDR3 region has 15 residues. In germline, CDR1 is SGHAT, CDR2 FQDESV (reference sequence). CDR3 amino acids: CASSLDGLPSNEQFF. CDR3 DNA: TGTGCCAGCAGCTTAGATGGGCTCCCCTCCAATGAGCAGTTCTTC.

The CDR3 sequence is CASSLEGYRGDTEAFF. The CDR3 nucleotides are TGTGCCAGCAGCTTAGAAGGCTACAGGGGAGACACTGAAGCTTTCTTT. This chain uses TRBV7-8 with TRBJ1-1, with 7 bases aligning to TRBD1. With 1 base clipped from V and 3 bases from J, the junction kept 8 bases outside the gene matches. The length of the CDR3 is 16 residues. Looked up from germline, CDR1 is SGHVS and CDR2 is FQNEAQ.

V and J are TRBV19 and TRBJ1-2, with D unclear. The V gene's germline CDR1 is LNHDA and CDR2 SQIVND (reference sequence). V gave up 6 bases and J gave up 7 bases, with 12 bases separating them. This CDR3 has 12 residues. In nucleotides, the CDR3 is TGTGCCAGTAGCCTCCCGGGGTCTGGCTACACCTTC. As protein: CASSLPGSGYTF. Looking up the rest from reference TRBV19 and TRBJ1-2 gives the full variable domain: DGGITQSPKYLFRKEGQNVTLSCEQNLNHDAMYWYRQDPGQGLRLIYYSQIVNDFQKGDIAEGYSVSREKKESFPLTVTSAQKNPTAFYLCASSLPGSGYTFGSGTRLTVV.

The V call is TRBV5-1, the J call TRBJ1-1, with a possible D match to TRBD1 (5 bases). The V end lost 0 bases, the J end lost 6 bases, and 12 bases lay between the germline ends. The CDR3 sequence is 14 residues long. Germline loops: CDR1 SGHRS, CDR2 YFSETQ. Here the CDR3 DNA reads TGCGCCAGCAGCTTGGCCGCGGGGGTCCCTGAAGCTTTCTTT. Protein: CASSLAAGVPEAFF.

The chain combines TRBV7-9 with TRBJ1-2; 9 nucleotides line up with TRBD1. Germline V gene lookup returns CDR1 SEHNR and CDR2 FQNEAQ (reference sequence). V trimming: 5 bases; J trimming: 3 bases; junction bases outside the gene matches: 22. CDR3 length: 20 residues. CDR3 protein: CASSNRQWDREPQRDYGYTF. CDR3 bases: TGTGCCAGCAGCAACCGCCAATGGGACAGGGAGCCCCAGAGGGACTATGGCTACACCTTC. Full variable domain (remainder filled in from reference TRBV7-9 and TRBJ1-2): DTGVSQNPRHKITKRGQNVTFRCDPISEHNRLYWYRQTLGQGPEFLTYFQNEAQLEKSRLLSDRFSAERPKGSFSTLEIQRTEQGDSAMYLCASSNRQWDREPQRDYGYTFGSGTRLTVV.

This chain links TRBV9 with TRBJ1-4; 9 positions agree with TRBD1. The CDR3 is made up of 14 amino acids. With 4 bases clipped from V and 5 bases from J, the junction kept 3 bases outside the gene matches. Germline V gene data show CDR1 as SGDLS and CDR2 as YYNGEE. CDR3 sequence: CASSSDRGNEKLFF. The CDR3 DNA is TGTGCCAGCAGCTCGGACAGGGGAAATGAAAAACTGTTTTTT.

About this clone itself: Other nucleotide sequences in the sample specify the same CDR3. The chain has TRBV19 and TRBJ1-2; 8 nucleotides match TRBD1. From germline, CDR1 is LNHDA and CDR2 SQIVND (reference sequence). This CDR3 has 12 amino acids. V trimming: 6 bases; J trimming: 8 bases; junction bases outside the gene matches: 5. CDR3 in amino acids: CASRDRGRGYTF. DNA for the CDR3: TGTGCCAGTAGAGACAGGGGAAGGGGCTACACCTTC.

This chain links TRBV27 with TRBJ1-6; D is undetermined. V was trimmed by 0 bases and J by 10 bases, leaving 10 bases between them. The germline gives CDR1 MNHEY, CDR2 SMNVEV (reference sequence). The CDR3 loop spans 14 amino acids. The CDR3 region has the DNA TGTGCCAGCAGTTTATCGAGGGCCGGGTCACCCCTCCACTTT. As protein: CASSLSRAGSPLHF.

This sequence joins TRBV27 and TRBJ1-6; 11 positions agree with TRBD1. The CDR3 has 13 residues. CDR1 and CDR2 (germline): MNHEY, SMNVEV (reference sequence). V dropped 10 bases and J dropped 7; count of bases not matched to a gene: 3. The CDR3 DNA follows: TGTGCCACTAGGACAGGGGGCAATTCACCCCTCCACTTT. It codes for CATRTGGNSPLHF.

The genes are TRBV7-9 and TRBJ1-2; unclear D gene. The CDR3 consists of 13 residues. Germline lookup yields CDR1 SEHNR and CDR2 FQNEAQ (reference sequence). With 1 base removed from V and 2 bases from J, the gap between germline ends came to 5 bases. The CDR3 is CASSLGANYGYTF. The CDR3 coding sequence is TGTGCCAGCAGCTTAGGGGCCAACTATGGCTACACCTTC.

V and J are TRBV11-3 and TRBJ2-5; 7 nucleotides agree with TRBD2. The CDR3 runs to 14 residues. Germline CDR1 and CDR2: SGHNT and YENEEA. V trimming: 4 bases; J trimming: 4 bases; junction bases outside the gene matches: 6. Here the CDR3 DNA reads TGTGCCAGCAGCTCGCCCCGGGAGGCAGAGACCCAGTACTTC. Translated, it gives CASSSPREAETQYF.